The 23 T cell receptor beta chains in this list originate from one sample, sequenced in a study of T cell changes during pregnancy in multiple sclerosis. Only in-frame clones appear in the TCRdb table, and some are missing; sequencing was by immunoSEQ multiplex PCR. The sample includes about 31,000 clones, around 90% of them seen just once. The sequencing here drew on CD8+ T cells from peripheral blood mononuclear cells, taken in the first trimester of pregnancy. These receptors came from a female donor with multiple sclerosis, enrolled in a pregnancy study.

V usage is TRBV7-3 and J usage is TRBJ2-3, with D perhaps TRBD2 (6 bases). Germline-derived CDR1 and CDR2 are SGHTA and FQGTGA. V lost 0 bases and J lost 2, with 9 bases in between. CDR3 length equals 15 residues. The CDR3 loop reads CASSLTGGLTDTQYF. CDR3 DNA sequence: TGTGCCAGCAGCTTAACGGGAGGCCTCACAGATACGCAGTATTTT.

This clone was detected a few times. CDR3: CAWGQTDTEAFF. CDR3 sequence (DNA): TGTGCCTGGGGACAGACAGACACTGAAGCTTTCTTT. This rearrangement joins TRBV30 to TRBJ1-1; D possibly corresponds to TRBD1 (6 bases). V shed 5 bases and J shed 3 bases, with 10 bases lying between them. CDR3 size: 12 residues. CDR1 and CDR2 from the germline V gene are GTSNPN and SVGIG (reference sequence). The whole variable domain, filled in from reference TRBV30 and TRBJ1-1, reads SQTIHQWPATLVQPVGSPLSLECTVEGTSNPNLYWYRQAAGRGLQLLFYSVGIGQISSEVPQNLSASRPQDRQFILSSKKLLLSDSGFYLCAWGQTDTEAFFGQGTRLTVV.

V and J are TRBV5-1 and TRBJ2-2; 9 nucleotides line up with TRBD1. V was pared by 4 bases and J by 2 bases, with 9 bases of the junction left unmatched. CDR1 SGHRS and CDR2 YFSETQ come from the germline V gene. The CDR3 contains 17 residues. CDR3: CASSPNRDRVNTGELFF. CDR3 sequence (DNA): TGCGCCAGCAGCCCGAATCGGGACAGGGTAAACACCGGGGAGCTGTTTTTT.

A few counts support this clone. The chain links TRBV7-9 to TRBJ2-7, with TRBD2 matching 9 bases. V dropped 5 bases and J dropped 2; count of bases not matched to a gene: 13. The germline CDR1 and CDR2 sequences are SEHNR and FQNEAQ (reference sequence). The CDR3 runs 17 residues. CDR3 in DNA: TGTGCCAGCAGCGAGCATTCAGTGGCTAGCGGGGCCTACGAGCAGTACTTC. Translation: CASSEHSVASGAYEQYF. The whole variable domain, remainder taken from reference TRBV7-9 and TRBJ2-7, is DTGVSQNPRHKITKRGQNVTFRCDPISEHNRLYWYRQTLGQGPEFLTYFQNEAQLEKSRLLSDRFSAERPKGSFSTLEIQRTEQGDSAMYLCASSEHSVASGAYEQYFGPGTRLTVT.

In its sample, this clone was seen once. The chain is built from TRBV5-4 and TRBJ1-3, with unresolved D. V dropped 4 bases and J dropped 2 bases, with 13 bases sitting between them. Germline V lookup: CDR1 SGHNT, CDR2 YYREEE (reference sequence). The CDR3 totals 15 residues. The CDR3 region has the DNA TGTGCCAGCAGCCCATTCCGGGGTCCTGGAAACACCATATATTTT. This sequence encodes CASSPFRGPGNTIYF.

The genes are TRBV18 and TRBJ2-4; 8 nucleotides agree with TRBD1. The trim removed 1 base at V and 3 bases at J, leaving 5 bases unmatched. The CDR3 spans 16 residues. CDR1 and CDR2 from the germline V gene are KGHSH and LQKENI. The CDR3 nucleotides read TGTGCCAGCTCACCACAGGACAGGGACGGCAAAAACATTCAGTACTTC. Translation: CASSPQDRDGKNIQYF.

This chain uses TRBV5-6 with TRBJ2-1; 11 bases are a match to TRBD2. In germline, CDR1 is SGHDT, CDR2 YYEEEE. This CDR3 is 15 amino acids long. Trimming cost V 4 bases and J 6 bases; bases outside gene matches: 6. CDR3 protein: CASSVAGGSLNEQFF. The CDR3 nucleotides are TGTGCCAGCAGCGTAGCGGGGGGGTCACTCAATGAGCAGTTCTTC.

In its sample, this clone was seen once. The V gene is TRBV27, the J gene TRBJ2-7; TRBD2 matches 9 bases. CDR3 length equals 17 residues. The germline V gene encodes CDR1 MNHEY and CDR2 SMNVEV (reference sequence). V was clipped by 2 bases and J by 4 bases; unmatched bases: 12. The CDR3 loop reads CASSLIASGTHSYEQYF. The CDR3 nucleotides are TGTGCCAGCAGTTTAATTGCTAGCGGGACTCATTCTTACGAGCAGTACTTC.

This rearrangement joins TRBV15 to TRBJ2-1; TRBD2 aligns across 8 bases. The CDR3 is 15 residues long. V gave up 7 bases and J gave up 3 bases; unmatched junction bases: 8. Germline V gene sequence: CDR1 LNHNV, CDR2 YYDKDF (reference sequence). The CDR3 nucleotides read TGTGCCACCACAACCGGACTAGCTAGCTACAATGAGCAGTTCTTC. It is translated as CATTTGLASYNEQFF.

This clone was counted a single time. The chain joins TRBV4-1 to TRBJ2-1, with 8 bases matching TRBD1. Germline V lookup: CDR1 MGHRA, CDR2 YSYEKL. The CDR3 has 14 amino acids. J lost 7 bases, V lost 0 bases, and 2 bases had no gene match. CDR3 region: CASSQETGVNEQFF. The CDR3 DNA follows: TGCGCCAGCAGCCAAGAGACAGGGGTGAATGAGCAGTTCTTC.

The rearrangement links TRBV2 to TRBJ2-1, with 10 nucleotides matching TRBD2. Germline V gives CDR1 SNHLY, CDR2 FYNNEI. Trimming at V came to 6 bases and at J to 8 bases, leaving 22 bases not matched to a gene. CDR3 size: 19 residues. The CDR3 nucleotides read TGTGCCAGCAGGCGGACAGGGATGGCTAGCGGGGGCTTAGGGGATGAGCAGTTCTTC. Protein product: CASRRTGMASGGLGDEQFF.

CDR3 loop: CASSPLKGAETQYF. DNA of the CDR3: TGTGCCAGCAGCCCCCTTAAGGGGGCAGAGACCCAGTACTTC. The chain carries TRBV7-2 and TRBJ2-5; 7 bases are shared with TRBD1. V gave up 5 bases and J gave up 4 bases; unmatched junction bases: 7. This CDR3 is built from 14 residues. CDR1 SGHTA and CDR2 FQGNSA come from the germline V gene.

The chain combines TRBV2 with TRBJ2-3; 7 positions match TRBD2. CDR1 and CDR2 (germline): SNHLY, FYNNEI. V lost 4 bases, J lost 1 base, and 8 bases stayed unmatched. There are 16 residues in the CDR3. The CDR3 here is CASSARLAEGTDTQYF. CDR3 in DNA: TGTGCCAGCAGTGCCAGGCTAGCGGAAGGCACAGATACGCAGTATTTT.

The gene calls are TRBV19 and TRBJ2-1; 11 nucleotides match TRBD2. CDR1 is LNHDA and CDR2 is SQIVND in the germline V gene (reference sequence). J gave up 3 bases and V 10 bases, and 14 bases lay outside the gene matches. The CDR3 extends over 17 amino acids. The CDR3 loop is CATSIGGLADLYNEQFF. The CDR3, as DNA: TGTGCCACCAGTATCGGGGGACTAGCGGATCTCTACAATGAGCAGTTCTTC.

The chain employs TRBV7-9 and TRBJ1-6; D not resolved. The germline CDR1 and CDR2 sequences are SEHNR and FQNEAQ (reference sequence). V lost 2 bases, J lost 5 bases, and 10 bases lay in between. The CDR3 covers 15 residues. The CDR3 is CASSLLTADNSPLHF. DNA for the CDR3: TGTGCCAGCAGCTTACTCACAGCAGATAATTCACCCCTCCACTTT.

The rearrangement uses TRBV25-1 and TRBJ2-7, with D perhaps matching TRBD1 (6 bases). The germline CDR1 and CDR2 sequences are MGHDK and SYGVNS. This CDR3 comprises 13 residues. With 7 bases removed from V and 2 bases from J, the gap between germline ends came to 12 bases. DNA for the CDR3: TGTGCCAGCACTCCGGACAGAGCCTACGAGCAGTACTTC. It translates to CASTPDRAYEQYF.

The chain couples TRBV7-3 to TRBJ2-1; TRBD2 is a possible D gene (5 bases). Germline CDR1 SGHTA, CDR2 FQGTGA. Trimming left V 5 bases short and J 0 bases short, with 11 bases between. This CDR3 has 15 amino acids. CDR3 in amino acids: CASSRDGDSYNEQFF. The CDR3 coding sequence is TGTGCCAGCAGCCGCGACGGGGACTCCTACAATGAGCAGTTCTTC.

This CDR3 reads CASSNRDRDGYTF. CDR3 nucleotides: TGCGCCAGCAGCAACCGGGACAGGGATGGCTACACCTTC. V gene TRBV5-1 combines with J gene TRBJ1-2; 9 bases fit TRBD1. The CDR3 is 13 amino acids. V shed 4 bases and J 6 bases; nucleotides not matched to a gene: 4. Germline CDR1 and CDR2: SGHRS and YFSETQ.

This chain uses TRBV19 with TRBJ1-6; D call uncertain. Germline V gives CDR1 LNHDA, CDR2 SQIVND (reference sequence). The CDR3 totals 14 residues. With 3 bases removed from V and 10 bases from J, the gap between germline ends came to 13 bases. CDR3 DNA: TGTGCCAGTAGTATGCAGGTTAATGGCTCACCCCTCCACTTT. Translation: CASSMQVNGSPLHF. Filled out from reference TRBV19 and TRBJ1-6, the complete variable domain reads DGGITQSPKYLFRKEGQNVTLSCEQNLNHDAMYWYRQDPGQGLRLIYYSQIVNDFQKGDIAEGYSVSREKKESFPLTVTSAQKNPTAFYLCASSMQVNGSPLHFGNGTRLTVT.

The chain recombines TRBV4-3 with TRBJ1-1; tentative D call: TRBD1 (6 bases). CDR3 size: 14 residues. Germline V gives CDR1 LGHNA, CDR2 YSLEER. V shed 3 bases and J shed 4 bases, with 12 bases lying between them. CDR3 bases: TGCGCCAGCAGCCACGTCAACAGGGCCACTGAAGCTTTCTTT. It translates to CASSHVNRATEAFF.

The rearrangement uses TRBV7-8 and TRBJ2-1; TRBD1 agrees at 9 bases. The V gene end was trimmed by 5 bases and the J gene end by 0 bases; junction bases not matched to a gene: 14. Germline-derived CDR1 and CDR2 are SGHVS and FQNEAQ. The CDR3 totals 19 residues. CDR3 amino acids: CASSLHRVTGGLSYNEQFF. For the CDR3, the DNA is TGTGCCAGCAGCCTACATCGAGTGACAGGGGGACTCTCCTACAATGAGCAGTTCTTC.

The chain couples TRBV28 to TRBJ2-7; D may be TRBD1 (6 bases). Trimming removed 6 bases at V and 0 bases at J, with 15 bases between. The CDR3 sequence is 15 residues long. Germline CDR1 reads MDHEN; CDR2 reads SYDVKM. CDR3 nucleotides: TGTGCCAGCAGCTCAGACAGGACCCTCTCCTACGAGCAGTACTTC. As protein: CASSSDRTLSYEQYF.

The genes are TRBV9 and TRBJ2-2; possibly TRBD2 for D (6 bases). This CDR3 region has 13 residues. Trimming took 2 bases from V and 7 from J, leaving 9 bases between them. Per the germline V gene, CDR1 is SGDLS and CDR2 is YYNGEE. The CDR3 DNA follows: TGTGCCAGCAGCGTCTCTAGCGTCGGGGAGCTGTTTTTT. Amino acid sequence: CASSVSSVGELFF.